One and the same sample provided the 31 T cell receptor beta chains below, sequenced in a study of CD4 and CD8 cells across lung adenocarcinoma regions. One entry per CDR3 protein results from TCRdb running MiXCR on the PCR reads. The sample shows about 7,500 distinct CDR3 sequences, approximately 53% of them seen only once. The sequencing sample was made of CD8+ T cells from the center of a lung tumor. The source is a male donor with lung adenocarcinoma. The CD4 and CD8 labels of this study may be unreliable.

This sequence joins TRBV7-2 and TRBJ2-7; 7 bases map to TRBD2. V was clipped by 1 base and J by 3 bases; unmatched bases: 6. The CDR3 is 15 amino acids. From germline, CDR1 is SGHTA and CDR2 FQGNSA. CDR3 region: CASSLVPGLGYEQYF. CDR3 coding DNA: TGTGCCAGCAGCTTAGTCCCAGGACTAGGCTACGAGCAGTACTTC.

The chain employs TRBV7-2 and TRBJ2-1, with 11 bases fitting TRBD2. This CDR3 region has 17 residues. V shed 5 bases and J 13 bases; nucleotides not matched to a gene: 19. Germline CDR1 reads SGHTA; CDR2 reads FQGNSA. The CDR3 DNA is TGTGCCAGCAGCGACGTAGCGGGAGGGCTTCAAGGAGAGACCCAGTTCTTC. Its protein is CASSDVAGGLQGETQFF.

Note on this clonotype: No conserved phenylalanine or tryptophan is present at the end of the CDR3, so a read error is the likely explanation. The limits of the CDR3 on the DNA are not certain, so only TCRdb's listed CDR3 is given. This chain connects TRBV6-5 to TRBJ2-2. The CDR3 is made up of 14 amino acids, end residues included. Germline-derived CDR1 and CDR2 are MNHEY and SVGAGI. CDR3 protein: CASSYTTLFHLTQA.

The gene calls are TRBV6-2 or TRBV6-3 and TRBJ2-5; TRBD1 matches at 7 bases. CDR3 length: 14 residues. V dropped 2 bases and J dropped 4; count of bases not matched to a gene: 4. Germline CDR1 is MNHEY and CDR2 is SVGEGT. CDR3 bases: TGTGCCAGCAGTTACGCGAGGGGGCGAGAGACCCAGTACTTC. This sequence encodes CASSYARGRETQYF.

This clonotype has ten or more counts. The V gene is TRBV9, the J gene TRBJ2-1, with a weak D call TRBD2 (5 bases). Between the trimmed V and J ends, which lost 4 bases and 7 bases, there was a span of 12 bases. Germline CDR1 and CDR2: SGDLS and YYNGEE. This CDR3 is 13 amino acids long. The CDR3 region is CASSPSGVNEQFF. The DNA of the CDR3 is TGTGCCAGCAGCCCCTCCGGGGTGAATGAGCAGTTCTTC.

The chain couples TRBV6-1 to TRBJ1-3; a possible D gene is TRBD1 (5 bases). V was pared by 3 bases and J by 3 bases, with 9 bases between. The germline CDR1 and CDR2 sequences are MNHNS and SASEGT. This CDR3 is built from 14 residues. The CDR3 coding sequence is TGTGCCAGCAGTGATGTGGGGGGTGGAAACACCATATATTTT. It translates to CASSDVGGGNTIYF.

This clonotype was detected only a few times. CDR3 residues: CASSYSLRGLNNEQFF. The DNA for the CDR3 is TGTGCCAGCAGTTACTCGTTGCGGGGGTTGAACAATGAGCAGTTCTTC. The V and J genes are TRBV6-5 and TRBJ2-1; 7 nucleotides line up with TRBD2. V lost 0 bases, J lost 5 bases, and 7 bases stayed unmatched. The V gene's germline CDR1 is MNHEY and CDR2 SVGAGI. The CDR3 spans 16 residues.

The chain combines TRBV6-1 with TRBJ2-1; 10 positions match TRBD1. V gave up 9 bases and J gave up 4 bases; unmatched junction bases: 3. The CDR3 consists of 13 residues. Germline-derived CDR1 and CDR2 are MNHNS and SASEGT. The CDR3 here is CASQGQGYNEQFF. The CDR3 DNA is TGTGCCAGTCAGGGACAGGGGTACAATGAGCAGTTCTTC.

V is TRBV14 and J is TRBJ2-5; possibly TRBD1 for D (6 bases). The J call may be wrong; the DNA end is better matched by TRBJ2-7. CDR3 length: 11 amino acids. Germline lookup yields CDR1 SGHDN and CDR2 FVKESK. CDR3 DNA sequence: TGTGCCAGCAGCAGGGGGTCCGAGCAGTACTTC. Translation: CASSRGSEQYF.

The chain is built from TRBV10-2 and TRBJ2-1; D gene ambiguous. The J call may not be correct, given that the DNA end is closer to TRBJ2-7. The CDR3 runs to 14 residues. The germline gives CDR1 WSHSY, CDR2 SAAADI. The CDR3 bases are TGCGCCAGCAGTGAACACCGAACAAGATACGAGCAGTACGTC. This sequence encodes CASSEHRTRYEQYV.

This chain joins TRBV25-1 and TRBJ1-1; 7 nucleotides line up with TRBD1. CDR1 MGHDK and CDR2 SYGVNS come from the germline V gene. The CDR3 has 14 amino acids. J gave up 6 bases and V 6 bases, and 10 bases lay outside the gene matches. CDR3 amino acids: CASSLQTGMAEAFF. CDR3 sequence (DNA): TGTGCCAGCAGCTTACAGACAGGGATGGCTGAAGCTTTCTTT.

This clonotype was seen only once. At one boundary the junction diverges from the germline segment, which might be a read error. The V gene is TRBV7-2, the J gene TRBJ2-3; either TRBD1 or TRBD2 may fit D (6 bases each). Germline values: CDR1 SGHTA, CDR2 FQGNSA. The CDR3 has 14 residues. This chain's CDR3 is CAGTGGRDKDTQYF. Here the CDR3 DNA reads TGTGCGGGGACCGGGGGCCGTGACAAAGATACGCAGTATTTC.

V is TRBV6-1 and J is TRBJ2-7, with TRBD1 as a possible D gene (5 bases). Germline V gives CDR1 MNHNS, CDR2 SASEGT. The germline V and J ends were trimmed by 6 bases and 2 bases, with 11 bases remaining between them. The CDR3 totals 13 residues. CDR3 coding DNA: TGTGCCAGCAGGCCGACAGCTCCCTACGAGCAGTACTTC. This sequence encodes CASRPTAPYEQYF.

The J gene is TRBJ2-1, the V gene TRBV10-2; D not resolved. V lost 7 bases and J lost 0, with 10 bases in between. The germline CDR1 and CDR2 sequences are WSHSY and SAAADI. The CDR3 is 14 residues long. DNA for the CDR3: TGCGCCAGCACAGTTGGAAACTCCTACAATGAGCAGTTCTTC. Translation: CASTVGNSYNEQFF.

This chain links TRBV6-1 with TRBJ1-2; tentatively, D is TRBD1 (6 bases). V lost 7 bases, J lost 4 bases, and 22 bases lay in between. The CDR3 is 16 residues long. Germline CDR1 MNHNS, CDR2 SASEGT. The CDR3 DNA follows: TGTGCCAGCACCCCCGCCGGGGGGGCGGTTAGCTATGGCTACACCTTC. Translated, it gives CASTPAGGAVSYGYTF.

This clonotype has a handful of counts. The chain has TRBV15 and TRBJ1-1; D uncertain. This CDR3 has 13 residues. Germline V gene data show CDR1 as LNHNV and CDR2 as YYDKDF (reference sequence). Trimming stripped 0 bases from V and 6 bases from J, with 8 bases between. This CDR3 is CATSRDYWAEAFF. The CDR3 DNA sequence: TGTGCCACCAGCAGAGATTACTGGGCTGAAGCTTTCTTT.

V gene TRBV10-3 combines with J gene TRBJ2-1; the match to TRBD1 covers 8 bases. CDR3 length equals 15 residues. CDR1 and CDR2 from the germline V gene are ENHRY and SYGVKD. V lost 6 bases to trimming and J lost 4 bases; unmatched junction nucleotides: 8. CDR3 sequence: CAIRGNRGKYNEQFF. Here the CDR3 DNA reads TGTGCCATCAGGGGGAACAGGGGGAAGTACAATGAGCAGTTCTTC.

The chain recombines TRBV6-1 with TRBJ2-1; TRBD2 agrees at 9 bases. The length of the CDR3 is 14 residues. V lost 8 bases to trimming and J lost 5 bases; unmatched junction nucleotides: 7. Germline V gene sequence: CDR1 MNHNS, CDR2 SASEGT. The CDR3 spells CASSLAGPNNEQFF. In DNA, the CDR3 is TGTGCCAGCTCCCTAGCGGGACCGAACAATGAGCAGTTCTTC.

Remarks on this clonotype: One end of the junction does not line up with germline, which may come from a read error. This chain uses TRBV6-5 with TRBJ2-1; D possibly corresponds to TRBD1 (5 bases). Germline V gene lookup returns CDR1 MNHEY and CDR2 SVGAGI. This CDR3 spans 12 amino acids. In nucleotides, the CDR3 is TGTGCCAACAGTTCGGATAGTGCAGGGCCGTTCTTC. It translates to CANSSDSAGPFF.

As to this clonotype: Relative to the germline gene, one junction end is altered; a read error may explain this. The rearrangement uses TRBV10-2 and TRBJ2-3; D gene ambiguous. Germline V gene data show CDR1 as WSHSY and CDR2 as SAAADI. The CDR3 covers 15 residues. The CDR3 sequence is CASSEDRAGTDTQYF. Written as DNA, the CDR3 is TGCGCCAGCAGTGAGGACCGAGCTGGCACAGACACGCAGTATTTT.

The J gene is TRBJ2-7, the V gene TRBV6-1; D may be TRBD1 (5 bases). Trimming stripped 0 bases from V and 0 bases from J, with 6 bases between. The CDR3 runs to 14 residues. Germline CDR1 and CDR2: MNHNS and SASEGT. The CDR3 coding sequence is TGTGCCAGCAGTGAAGCTGACAGCTCCTACGAGCAGTACTTC. Translation: CASSEADSSYEQYF.

The chain combines TRBV3-1 with TRBJ2-2; 7 nucleotides align to TRBD2. The V gene end was trimmed by 4 bases and the J gene end by 6 bases; junction bases not matched to a gene: 8. Germline V gene lookup returns CDR1 LGHDT and CDR2 YNNKEL (reference sequence). CDR3 length equals 15 residues. DNA of the CDR3: TGTGCCAGCAGCCGCCGGGGGAGGGGAGCCGGGGAGCTGTTTTTT. It encodes CASSRRGRGAGELFF.

The chain is built from TRBV10-1 and TRBJ2-1; D may be TRBD2 (7 bases). This CDR3 spans 15 amino acids. Germline V lookup: CDR1 WNHNN, CDR2 SYGVQD (reference sequence). Trimming removed 3 bases from V and 10 bases from J, with 19 bases in between. The CDR3, as DNA: TGCGCCAGCAGTGATGCGGGGGCACCTGGGGAAGAGCAGTTCTTC. Amino acid sequence: CASSDAGAPGEEQFF.

This clonotype was picked up a small number of times. The V and J genes are TRBV3-1 and TRBJ2-1, with D perhaps given as TRBD1 or TRBD2 (5 bases each). Germline CDR1 reads LGHDT; CDR2 reads YNNKEL (reference sequence). The germline V and J ends were trimmed by 4 bases and 7 bases, with 17 bases remaining between them. This CDR3 is 15 amino acids long. The CDR3 coding sequence is TGTGCCAGCAGCCTCAGGTGGGATGAGGGGAATGAGCAGTTCTTC. Translation gives CASSLRWDEGNEQFF.

This clonotype was seen just once. The chain uses TRBV7-2 and TRBJ2-3; D gene ambiguous. Germline V gene lookup returns CDR1 SGHTA and CDR2 FQGNSA. The CDR3 contains 14 residues. Deletions cut 5 bases from V and 1 base from J, with 10 bases between. The CDR3 sequence is CASSLSSRTDTQYF. The CDR3 nucleotides are TGTGCCAGCAGCCTAAGTTCCCGCACAGATACGCAGTATTTT. The variable domain in full, with the rest retrieved from reference TRBV7-2 and TRBJ2-3, is GAGVSQSPSNKVTEKGKDVELRCDPISGHTALYWYRQSLGQGLEFLIYFQGNSAPDKSGLPSDRFSAERTGGSVSTLTIQRTQQEDSAVYLCASSLSSRTDTQYFGPGTRLTVL.

This clonotype appeared a few times. The J gene is TRBJ2-2, the V gene TRBV6-1; D possibly corresponds to TRBD1 (5 bases). There are 17 residues in the CDR3. V lost 4 bases and J lost 1, with 16 bases in between. Germline values: CDR1 MNHNS, CDR2 SASEGT. The CDR3 DNA follows: TGTGCCAGCAGTGTACATGTTGGGGCAGGGAACACCGGGGAGCTGTTTTTT. It is translated as CASSVHVGAGNTGELFF.

V usage is TRBV6-5 and J usage is TRBJ2-3, with no clear D. This CDR3 is 16 amino acids long. CDR1 MNHEY and CDR2 SVGAGI come from the germline V gene. Deletions cut 0 bases from V and 3 bases from J, with 13 bases between. The CDR3 loop is CASSYSGRLGTDTQYF. In DNA, the CDR3 is TGTGCCAGCAGTTACTCTGGGCGCCTAGGGACAGATACGCAGTATTTT.

A remark on this clonotype: The junction shows a germline mismatch at one end, possibly a read error. The rearrangement uses TRBV6-1 and TRBJ2-4, with D tentatively TRBD2 (6 bases). The CDR3 covers 16 residues. Per germline, CDR1 MNHNS and CDR2 SASEGT. As DNA, the CDR3 is TGTGCCAGCAGTCCCAGCGGGCACCCAGCCACAGATATTCAGTATTTC. It specifies CASSPSGHPATDIQYF.

This clonotype was picked up a small number of times. The gene calls are TRBV9 and TRBJ2-7; TRBD2 agrees at 7 bases. Germline CDR1 is SGDLS and CDR2 is YYNGEE. The CDR3 has 15 residues. The trim removed 5 bases at V and 2 bases at J, leaving 10 bases unmatched. The CDR3 region is CASSPGGFETYEQYF. DNA for the CDR3: TGTGCCAGCAGTCCCGGGGGGTTCGAGACCTACGAGCAGTACTTC.

This clonotype appeared a few times. The chain carries TRBV6-1 and TRBJ1-3, with D hard to call. The length of the CDR3 is 14 residues. Germline V gene lookup returns CDR1 MNHNS and CDR2 SASEGT. V dropped 2 bases and J dropped 0 bases, with 5 bases sitting between them. The CDR3 DNA reads as TGTGCCAGCAGTGAACAGAGCTCTGGAAACACCATATATTTT. Its translation is CASSEQSSGNTIYF.

V is TRBV27 and J is TRBJ2-3; TRBD2 matches at 10 bases. This CDR3 contains 16 residues. CDR1 is MNHEY, CDR2 SMNVEV, per germline (reference sequence). Trimming at V came to 2 bases and at J to 3 bases, leaving 5 bases not matched to a gene. CDR3 DNA: TGTGCCAGCAGTTTAAGAGGTAGCGGGAGGACAGATACGCAGTATTTT. This translates into CASSLRGSGRTDTQYF.